This T cell receptor beta chain was observed in a study of vaccination and CD4 T cells after COVID-19 (dated by TCRdb to between 2022 and 2023). In the study overall: Every convalescent patient had a positive nasal swab PCR test for SARS-CoV-2, with mild disease in nine or ten patients and severe disease in one. The convalescent cohort included six males and four females, with two Hispanic individuals, seven Caucasians, two Asians and one multiracial person. Control cultures used a CEFX viral epitope pool as positive control, an HIV-1 Nef peptide pool as negative control, or no peptide. Post-COVID blood samples were collected from convalescent patients a median of roughly 100 days after diagnosis, with a range of about 30 to 161 days. Participants got two doses of the Pfizer-BioNTech BNT162b2 vaccine (n=8) or two doses of the Moderna mRNA-1273 vaccine (n=2). The time from the second vaccine dose to post-vaccine blood sampling had a median of approximately 72 days and ranged from about 14 to 241 days. The spike-specific CD4+ TCR repertoire was compared before and after mRNA vaccination in over 9 COVID-19 convalescent patients and a handful of infection-naive healthy vaccine recipients. Culture stimuli were overlapping spike peptide pools from SARS-CoV-2 and from the common cold coronaviruses HCoV-NL63, HCoV-OC43 and HCoV-229E.

The treatment or condition label here, explained by the study, means: roughly nine-day PBMC culture with coronavirus spike peptide pools or control peptides (ViraFEST assay). To expand antigen-specific T cells with peptide pools and then pick out the expanded clonotypes through TCR sequencing, the study relied on the ViraFEST assay. Positive SARS-CoV-2 PCR tests in the convalescent patients dated from March to December 2020, before Alpha, Beta and Delta variants emerged in the United States. Some 2 million PBMCs per well were cultured in IMDM with roughly 5% human AB serum and 7.5 to 10 IU/ml IL-2, plus 10 ug/ml peptide pools. Half of the culture medium was replaced with fresh IL-2-containing medium on days 3 and 7. Once the cells had been in culture for about 10 days, the EasySep CD4+ T cell isolation kit was used to isolate CD4+ T cells by negative selection. Ficoll-Paque Plus gradient centrifugation was used to isolate PBMCs from whole blood, and the isolated PBMCs were then either used fresh or cryopreserved at -140C. Culture conditions were generally each tested in triplicate wells.

As for this clonotype: The clone's antigen remains unknown. Within one base of it there is no much larger clone, and no base qualities were kept.

Study-wide findings and limitations: The study included relatively few convalescent patients and did not analyze early timepoints after natural infection. In convalescent patients, nearly all vaccine-specific clones (304 of 307) were found to be mono-reactive for SARS-CoV-2 spike rather than cross-reactive with common cold coronaviruses. The median number of SARS-CoV-2-reactive clonotypes rose from 21 after infection to a few dozen after vaccination, but the change was not significant. In convalescent patients, a median around 90% of post-vaccine SARS-CoV-2-reactive clones were detected only after vaccination, suggesting vaccine-specific priming.

Germline trimming: 3 bases from V, 9 bases from J; junction bases outside gene matches: 7. The CDR3, cysteine through phenylalanine, is 15 amino acids long. Just CDR3 DNA is preserved here, 45 bases in frame from base 1. The germline V gene encodes CDR1 MRHNA and CDR2 SNTAGT. Libraries were constructed by PCR. DNA from cultured CD4+ T cells underwent TCR sequencing with the Oncomine TCR Beta short-read assay at the Johns Hopkins FTIC core. Genomic DNA was extracted from the cultured CD4+ T cells with the QIAamp micro DNA kit. Oncomine TCR Beta libraries made from cultured CD4+ T cells were pooled using unique dual indexes and sequenced on an Illumina iSeq 100. On the authors' methods: Non-productive sequences were removed, and CDR3s not starting with C, not ending with F or W, or shorter than 7 amino acids were discarded. The MANAFEST web application identified antigen-specific clonotypes by comparing peptide-stimulated wells against reference wells and other culture wells. An FDR below 0.05, an odds ratio above 5, and a productive frequency above 0.1% in at least two of three replicate wells were required for clones to be considered positive. A clonotype was classed as cross-reactive if the clonotype showed significant expansion both in SARS-CoV-2 spike wells and in at least one common cold coronavirus spike condition. Similarity between CDR3 sequences was evaluated in R version 3.6.1 using Levenshtein distances (stringdist) and unrooted phylogenetic trees (ape). The raw public reads went through TCRdb reprocessing: fastp at Q25, MiXCR clone calling, in-frame beta chains kept. Under each unique CDR3 protein, matching rows form one entry showing the most common genes and DNA. The authors' filters were not applied to this entry. The sample table holds about 7,100 distinct CDR3 sequences, of which 74% were seen once. The ten top clones hold about 15% of the sample.

The receptor's source is a human donor who had recovered from COVID-19. The chain is encoded by TRBV6-4 joined to TRBJ2-1; TRBD2 matches 11 bases in the middle. The specimen was CD4+ T cells from blood, cultured in vitro. The CDR3 protein is CASSENSGRAFEQFF. In nucleotide form, the sequence is TGTGCCAGCAGTGAGAATAGCGGGAGGGCCTTTGAGCAGTTCTTC.